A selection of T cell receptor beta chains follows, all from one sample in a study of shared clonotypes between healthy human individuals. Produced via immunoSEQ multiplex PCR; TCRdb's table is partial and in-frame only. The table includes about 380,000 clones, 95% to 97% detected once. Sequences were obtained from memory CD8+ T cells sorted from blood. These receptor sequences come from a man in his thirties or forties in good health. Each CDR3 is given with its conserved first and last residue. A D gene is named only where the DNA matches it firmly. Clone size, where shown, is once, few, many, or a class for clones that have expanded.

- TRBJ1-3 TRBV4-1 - CASSQESDRYSGNTIYF TGCGCCAGCAGCCAAGAATCGGACAGATACTCTGGAAACACCATATATTTT
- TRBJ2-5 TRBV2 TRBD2 CASGSRDSGTSGRMVRETQYF TGTGCCAGCGGCTCGAGAGACTCAGGGACTAGCGGGAGGATGGTCCGAGAGACCCAGTACTTC
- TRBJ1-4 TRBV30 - CAWSVGGEKLFF TGTGCCTGGAGTGTAGGGGGTGAAAAACTGTTTTTT
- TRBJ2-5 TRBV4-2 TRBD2 CASSQDLAGQETQYF TGTGCCAGCAGCCAAGATTTAGCGGGACAAGAGACCCAGTACTTC
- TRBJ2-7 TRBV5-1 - CASSVEGFSSYEQYF TGCGCCAGCAGCGTGGAAGGTTTTTCCTCCTACGAGCAGTACTTC
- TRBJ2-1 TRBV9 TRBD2 CASSAPIAVGLAGGPSSYNEQFF TGTGCCAGCAGCGCCCCGATAGCCGTAGGACTAGCGGGAGGGCCGAGCTCCTACAATGAGCAGTTCTTC
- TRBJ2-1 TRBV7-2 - CASSLAGSSYNEQFF TGTGCCAGCAGCTTAGCGGGCAGCTCCTACAATGAGCAGTTCTTC
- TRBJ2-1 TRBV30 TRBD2 CAWSRSLAGYNEQFF TGTGCCTGGAGTCGGAGTCTAGCGGGGTACAATGAGCAGTTCTTC
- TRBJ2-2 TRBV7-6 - CASSFSVTAVTGELFF TGTGCCAGCAGCTTTAGTGTAACAGCGGTCACCGGGGAGCTGTTTTTT
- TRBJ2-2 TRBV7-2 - CASSLDGGWWRTGELFF TGTGCCAGCAGCTTAGACGGCGGGTGGTGGAGAACCGGGGAGCTGTTTTTT
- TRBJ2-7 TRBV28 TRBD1 CASSPTGLSSYEQYF TGTGCCAGCAGTCCGACAGGGCTTAGCTCCTACGAGCAGTACTTC
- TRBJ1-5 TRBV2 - CASSAEGNSNQPQHF TGTGCCAGCAGTGCGGAGGGGAATAGCAATCAGCCCCAGCATTTT
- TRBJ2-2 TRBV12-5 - CASGNSRGTNTGELFF TGTGCTAGTGGCAATAGCCGGGGGACGAACACCGGGGAGCTGTTTTTT
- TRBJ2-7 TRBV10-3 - CAISVWRFPYEQYF TGTGCCATCAGTGTGTGGCGGTTTCCCTACGAGCAGTACTTC
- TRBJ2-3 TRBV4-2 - CASSQEAGPPDTQYF TGTGCCAGCAGCCAAGAAGCGGGTCCCCCAGATACGCAGTATTTT
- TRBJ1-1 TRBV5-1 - CASSLRGYPTEAFF TGCGCCAGCAGCCTCAGGGGATACCCCACTGAAGCTTTCTTT
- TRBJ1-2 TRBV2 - CASKVVYGVSYGYTF TGTGCCAGCAAGGTTGTGTACGGGGTTAGTTATGGCTACACCTTC
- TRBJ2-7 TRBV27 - CASGRYGYEQYF TGTGCCAGCGGACGGTATGGCTACGAGCAGTACTTC
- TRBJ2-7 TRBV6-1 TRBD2 CASSEALAGVWGQYF TGTGCCAGCAGTGAAGCCCTAGCGGGGGTATGGGGGCAGTACTTC
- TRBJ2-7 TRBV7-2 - CASSLRSYEQYF TGTGCCAGCAGCCTACGATCCTACGAGCAGTACTTC
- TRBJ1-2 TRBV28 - CASSLYNYGYTF TGTGCCAGCAGTTTATACAACTATGGCTACACCTTC
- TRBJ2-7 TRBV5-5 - CASFFPGTGSYEQYF TGTGCCAGCTTTTTTCCCGGGACGGGCTCCTACGAGCAGTACTTC
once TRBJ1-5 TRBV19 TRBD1 CASSIGQGGNQPQHF TGTGCCAGTAGTATTGGACAGGGGGGCAATCAGCCCCAGCATTTT
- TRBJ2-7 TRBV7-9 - CASSLGQLEYEQYF TGTGCCAGCAGCTTAGGTCAACTAGAATACGAGCAGTACTTC
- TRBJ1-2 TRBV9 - CASSVEAALNLDGYTF TGTGCCAGCAGCGTAGAGGCAGCCTTAAACCTCGATGGCTACACCTTC
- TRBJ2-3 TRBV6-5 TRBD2 CASSYGAGATQYF TGTGCCAGCAGTTACGGGGCGGGAGCTACGCAGTATTTT
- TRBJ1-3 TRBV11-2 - CASSLGVRMAGPGNTIYF TGTGCCAGCAGCTTAGGGGTCAGGATGGCGGGTCCTGGAAACACCATATATTTT
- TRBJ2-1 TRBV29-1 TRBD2 CSVVSTSGRVDEQFF TGCAGCGTTGTATCTACTAGCGGGAGAGTAGATGAGCAGTTCTTC
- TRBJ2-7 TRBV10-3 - CAISLNLRAYEQYF TGTGCCATCAGCCTTAATTTGCGGGCTTACGAGCAGTACTTC
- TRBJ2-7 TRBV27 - CASSNTRTGDYEQYF TGTGCCAGCAGTAACACCCGGACTGGGGATTACGAGCAGTACTTC
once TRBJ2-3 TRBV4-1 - CASSQMVVGDTQYF TGCGCCAGCAGCCAAATGGTAGTGGGGGATACGCAGTATTTT
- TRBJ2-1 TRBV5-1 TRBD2 CASSFSGIPTYNEQFF TGCGCCAGCAGCTTTAGCGGGATCCCGACCTACAATGAGCAGTTCTTC
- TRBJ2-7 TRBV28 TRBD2 CASSPPLAGRYEQYF TGTGCCAGCAGTCCCCCACTAGCGGGGAGATACGAGCAGTACTTC
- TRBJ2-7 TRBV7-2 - CASSSSLRGEQYF TGTGCCAGCAGCTCTTCCCTCAGGGGTGAGCAGTACTTC
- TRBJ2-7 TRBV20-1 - CSAITYEQYF TGCAGTGCTATCACCTACGAGCAGTACTTC
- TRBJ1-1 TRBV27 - CASSLSYPIGVNTEAFF TGTGCCAGCAGTTTATCTTACCCAATCGGGGTGAACACTGAAGCTTTCTTT
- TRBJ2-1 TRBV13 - CASSPSVRDDEQFF TGTGCCAGCAGCCCCTCGGTACGAGACGATGAGCAGTTCTTC
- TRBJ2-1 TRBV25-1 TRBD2 CASSVPSGSYNEQFF TGTGCCAGCAGTGTCCCTAGCGGGAGTTACAATGAGCAGTTCTTC
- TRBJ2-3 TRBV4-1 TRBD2 CASSLAGVSDTQYF TGCGCCAGCAGCCTAGCGGGAGTTTCAGATACGCAGTATTTT
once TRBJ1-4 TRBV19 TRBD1 CASSVGQAATNEKLFF TGTGCCAGTAGTGTTGGACAGGCTGCAACTAATGAAAAACTGTTTTTT
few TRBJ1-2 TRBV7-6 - CASSKRVDRKTYGYTF TGTGCCAGCAGCAAGCGAGTTGATCGAAAGACCTATGGCTACACCTTC
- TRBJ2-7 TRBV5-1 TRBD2 CASSLTSGRDYEQYF TGCGCCAGCAGCTTAACTAGCGGGAGGGACTACGAGCAGTACTTC
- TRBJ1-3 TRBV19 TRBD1 CASTFRGPGNTIYF TGTGCCAGTACTTTTAGGGGGCCCGGAAACACCATATATTTT
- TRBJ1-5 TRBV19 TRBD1 CASSWDRWNQPQHF TGTGCCAGTAGCTGGGACAGGTGGAATCAGCCCCAGCATTTT
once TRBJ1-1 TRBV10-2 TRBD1 CASSQGGARASMNTEAFF TGCGCCAGCAGCCAAGGGGGCGCAAGGGCCTCCATGAACACTGAAGCTTTCTTT
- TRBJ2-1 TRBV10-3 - CAISSSYNEQFF TGTGCCATCTCTAGCAGCTACAATGAGCAGTTCTTC
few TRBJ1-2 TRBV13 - CASSPGTNYGYTF TGTGCCAGCAGCCCCGGGACTAACTATGGCTACACCTTC
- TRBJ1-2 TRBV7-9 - CASSPTRLGVRDGYTF TGTGCCAGCAGCCCCACCCGGTTGGGGGTAAGGGATGGCTACACCTTC
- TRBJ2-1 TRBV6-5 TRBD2 CASSSGRGQFF TGTGCCAGCAGTAGCGGGAGGGGGCAGTTCTTC
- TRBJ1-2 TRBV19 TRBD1 CASSNGQGGGYTF TGTGCCAGTAGTAATGGCCAGGGGGGCGGCTACACCTTC
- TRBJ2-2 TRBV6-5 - CASRVWGNTGELFF TGTGCCAGCAGGGTTTGGGGGAACACCGGGGAGCTGTTTTTT
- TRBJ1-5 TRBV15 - CATSVGNQPQHF TGTGCCACCTCAGTAGGCAATCAGCCCCAGCATTTT
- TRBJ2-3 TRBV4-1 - CASSQAGDTQYF TGCGCCAGCAGTCAAGCGGGAGATACGCAGTATTTT